Below are 10 T cell receptor beta chains sequenced from a single sample in a study of CD8+CD57+ T cells in acquired aplastic anemia (dated by TCRdb to the late 2010s). Flow cytometry had shown CD8+CD57+ cell expansion in the patients selected for sequencing. The listed sequencing device is Illumina HiSeq 2000. TCR beta VDJ combination and CDR3 sequence profiling used genomic DNA as the template. In TCRdb, the public reads were trimmed at Q25 with fastp and aligned with MiXCR, with productive beta chains retained. CDR3 protein sequences are deduplicated, and each keeps its most common genes and DNA. This sample has roughly 180,000 distinct CDR3 sequences in its table, and 63% of those were observed once. The ten most abundant clones make up under 45% of the sample. Specimen: sorted CD4+, CD8+, or CD8+CD57+ T cells (not recorded which) from PBMCs. All receptors come from a human donor with aplastic anemia.

The chain recombines TRBV7-9 with TRBJ2-7, with a weak D call TRBD1 (5 bases). Germline assignment: CDR1 SEHNR and CDR2 FQNEAQ (reference sequence). The V and J ends lost 0 bases and 3 bases respectively, with 9 bases between them. The CDR3 totals 14 residues. The CDR3 DNA sequence: TGTGCCAGCAGCTTAGCAATAGGGGACTACGAGCAGTACTTC. Protein: CASSLAIGDYEQYF.

The rearrangement links TRBV5-4 to TRBJ2-7; D possibly matches TRBD1 or TRBD2 (5 bases each). V lost 4 bases and J lost 0, with 11 bases in between. Germline V gene sequence: CDR1 SGHNT, CDR2 YYREEE (reference sequence). CDR3 length equals 14 residues. The CDR3 DNA is TGTGCCAGCAGCGGGGGAACTAGCTCCTACGAGCAGTACTTC. This encodes CASSGGTSSYEQYF.

This clonotype was seen ten or more times. This chain uses TRBV9 with TRBJ2-2, with TRBD2 identical over 9 bases. Germline-derived CDR1 and CDR2 are SGDLS and YYNGEE. The CDR3 runs 17 residues. With V trimmed by 2 bases and J by 7 bases, 12 bases remained unmatched. The CDR3 protein is CASSVLAGGKTGGELFF. The CDR3 DNA is TGTGCCAGCAGCGTTCTTGCGGGGGGGAAGACCGGCGGGGAGCTGTTTTTT. Full variable domain (outside the CDR3, taken from reference TRBV9 and TRBJ2-2): DSGVTQTPKHLITATGQRVTLRCSPRSGDLSVYWYQQSLDQGLQFLIQYYNGEERAKGNILERFSAQQFPDLHSELNLSSLELGDSALYFCASSVLAGGKTGGELFFGEGSRLTVL.

This clonotype was seen at least ten times. The genes are TRBV9 and TRBJ2-7; 7 bases are shared with TRBD2. This CDR3 region has 17 residues. The trim removed 0 bases at V and 0 bases at J, leaving 9 bases unmatched. In germline, CDR1 is SGDLS, CDR2 YYNGEE. CDR3 in DNA: TGTGCCAGCAGCGTAGGGTCTGCGGGGGAGAGCTCCTACGAGCAGTACTTC. Translation: CASSVGSAGESSYEQYF.

The J gene is TRBJ2-4, the V gene TRBV19; D is uncertain. In germline, CDR1 is LNHDA, CDR2 SQIVND (reference sequence). The CDR3 loop spans 15 amino acids. The V end lost 6 bases, the J end lost 1 base, and 13 bases lay between the germline ends. DNA of the CDR3: TGTGCCAGTAGCGGATCACAGATGGCCAAAAACATTCAGTACTTC. This encodes CASSGSQMAKNIQYF.

The chain combines TRBV7-2 with TRBJ1-2, with 11 bases fitting TRBD1. The V gene end was trimmed by 4 bases and the J gene end by 3 bases; junction bases not matched to a gene: 10. This CDR3 is 17 amino acids long. Germline values: CDR1 SGHTA, CDR2 FQGNSA. The CDR3 sequence is CASSYRDRGRNYYGYTF. CDR3 DNA sequence: TGTGCCAGCAGCTACCGGGACAGGGGGAGAAACTACTATGGCTACACCTTC.

Details on this clonotype: One end of the junction does not line up with germline, which may come from a read error. This chain connects TRBV7-7 to TRBJ2-3, with 8 bases fitting TRBD1. Germline CDR1 and CDR2: SSHAT and FNYEAQ (reference sequence). This CDR3 region has 14 residues. The CDR3 reads CASSLQGVQDTQYF. The CDR3 bases are TGTGCTAGCAGCTTACAGGGGGTCCAAGATACGCAGTATTTT.

This clonotype was seen many times. J is TRBJ2-3 and V is TRBV13; 8 nucleotides align to TRBD1. This CDR3 is 14 amino acids long. Germline CDR1 reads PRHDT; CDR2 reads FYEKMQ (reference sequence). The J segment lost 4 bases and the V segment lost 1 base, leaving 1 base of the junction unmatched. The CDR3 spells CASSLEQGADTQYF. The CDR3 coding sequence is TGTGCCAGCAGCTTAGAACAGGGGGCAGATACGCAGTATTTT.

The chain employs TRBV7-9 and TRBJ2-5; 7 bases map to TRBD2. This CDR3 has 14 residues. V dropped 5 bases and J dropped 5; count of bases not matched to a gene: 8. CDR1 and CDR2 from the germline V gene are SEHNR and FQNEAQ (reference sequence). CDR3 residues: CASSPSGGGETQYF. DNA of the CDR3: TGTGCCAGCAGCCCTAGCGGAGGAGGGGAGACCCAGTACTTC.

The chain recombines TRBV9 with TRBJ2-5; D assignment may be TRBD1 or TRBD2 (6 bases each). Per the germline V gene, CDR1 is SGDLS and CDR2 is YYNGEE. Trimming took 4 bases from V and 5 from J, leaving 18 bases between them. This CDR3 comprises 15 residues. CDR3 nucleotide sequence: TGTGCCAGCAGCCAAGGGGGGACCGGAGAGGAGACCCAGTACTTC. This translates into CASSQGGTGEETQYF.